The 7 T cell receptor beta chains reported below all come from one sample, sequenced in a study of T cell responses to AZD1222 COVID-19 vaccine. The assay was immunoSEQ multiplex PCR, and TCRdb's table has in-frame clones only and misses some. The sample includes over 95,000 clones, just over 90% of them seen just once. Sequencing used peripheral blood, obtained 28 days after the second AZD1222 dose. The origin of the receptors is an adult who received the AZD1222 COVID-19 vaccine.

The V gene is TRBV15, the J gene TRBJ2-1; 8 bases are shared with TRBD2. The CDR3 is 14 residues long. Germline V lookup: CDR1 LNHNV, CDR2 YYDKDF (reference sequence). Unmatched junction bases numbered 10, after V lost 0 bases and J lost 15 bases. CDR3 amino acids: CATSRDRQREIPFF. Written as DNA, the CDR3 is TGTGCCACCAGCAGAGATCGGCAGCGGGAGATACCGTTCTTC.

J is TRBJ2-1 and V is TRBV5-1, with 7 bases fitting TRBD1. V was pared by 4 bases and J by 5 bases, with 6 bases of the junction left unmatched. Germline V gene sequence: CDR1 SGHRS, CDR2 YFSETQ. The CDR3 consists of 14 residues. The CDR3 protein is CASSRPGQNNEQFF. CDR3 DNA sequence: TGCGCCAGCAGCAGACCGGGACAGAACAATGAGCAGTTCTTC.

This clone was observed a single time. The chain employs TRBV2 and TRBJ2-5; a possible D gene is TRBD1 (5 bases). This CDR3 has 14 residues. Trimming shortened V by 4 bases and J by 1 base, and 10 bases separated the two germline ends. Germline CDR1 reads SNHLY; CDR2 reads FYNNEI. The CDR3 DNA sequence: TGTGCCAGCAGTGGCGAGACAGTCCAAGAGACCCAGTACTTC. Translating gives CASSGETVQETQYF.

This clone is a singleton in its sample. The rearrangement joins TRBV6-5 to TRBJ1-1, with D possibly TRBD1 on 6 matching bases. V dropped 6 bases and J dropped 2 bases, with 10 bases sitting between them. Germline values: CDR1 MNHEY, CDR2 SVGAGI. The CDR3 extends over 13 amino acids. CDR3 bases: TGTGCCAGCAGCCGCAGGGGTAACACTGAAGCTTTCTTT. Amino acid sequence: CASSRRGNTEAFF.

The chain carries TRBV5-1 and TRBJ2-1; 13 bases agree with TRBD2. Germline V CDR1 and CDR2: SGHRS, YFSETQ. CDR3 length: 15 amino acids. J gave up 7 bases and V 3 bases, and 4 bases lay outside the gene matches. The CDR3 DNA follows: TGCGCCAGCAGCTCGGGACTAGCGGGAAGAAATGAGCAGTTCTTC. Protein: CASSSGLAGRNEQFF.

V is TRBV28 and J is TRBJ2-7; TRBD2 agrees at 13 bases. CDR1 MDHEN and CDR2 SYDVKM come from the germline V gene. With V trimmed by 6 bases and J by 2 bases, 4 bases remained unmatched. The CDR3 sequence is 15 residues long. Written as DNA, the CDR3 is TGTGCCAGCAGCGACGGGACTAGCGGGACCTACGAGCAGTACTTC. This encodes CASSDGTSGTYEQYF.

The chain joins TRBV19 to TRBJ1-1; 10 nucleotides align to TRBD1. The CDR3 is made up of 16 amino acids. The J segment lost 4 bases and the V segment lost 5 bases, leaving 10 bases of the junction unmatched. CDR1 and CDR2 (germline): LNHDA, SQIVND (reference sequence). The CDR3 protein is CASSGQGDWRSTEAFF. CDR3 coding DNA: TGTGCCAGTAGTGGACAGGGGGACTGGCGCAGCACTGAAGCTTTCTTT.